This TCR beta chain appears in the sequencing data of a study of T cells after yellow fever vaccination. The study, taken as a whole, reports: Abundant clonotypes from the bulk population could get into FACS-sorted repertoires as contaminants.

As concerns this clonotype: Antigen specificity is unknown.

Using its own MiXCR run on the 5' RACE reads, TCRdb lists one record per CDR3 protein. Of around 100,000 distinct CDR3 sequences listed, approximately 6.3% are singletons. The material was CD8+ T cells sorted from PBMCs, obtained 10 days after the yellow fever booster vaccination. This TCR was sampled from a man younger than 35 who received the YFV17D yellow fever vaccine.

This CDR3 is CASSLDLTAISYNEQFF. The CDR3 DNA sequence: TGTGCCAGCAGCTTAGACCTTACGGCAATCTCCTACAATGAGCAGTTCTTC. The chain couples TRBV7-9 to TRBJ2-1; D not certain. Trimming cost V 1 base and J 0 bases, with 13 bases left between them. Germline V gene lookup returns CDR1 SEHNR and CDR2 FQNEAQ (reference sequence). The CDR3 sequence is 17 residues long.